The rows below give T cell receptor beta chains drawn from one sample of a study of T cell responses to AZD1222 COVID-19 vaccine. Repertoires were generated with immunoSEQ multiplex PCR, while TCRdb's copy carries only in-frame clones and drops some. The sample holds around 83,000 clones; about nine tenths are singletons and the top ten take around 5.8%. Specimen: peripheral blood, collected 28 days after the second AZD1222 dose. These receptors were taken from an adult who received the AZD1222 COVID-19 vaccine. CDR3s include the opening cysteine and the closing phenylalanine or tryptophan. The D gene is left open where the match is weak. Expanded clones get a size class; other rows say once, few or many, or leave the size out.

v_gene,abundance,d_gene,j_gene,CDR3nt,CDR3aa
TRBV3-1/TRBV3-2,NA,NA,TRBJ1-4,TGTGCCAGCAGCCAAGAAATAGGGGTACGTGAAAAACTGTTTTTT,CASSQEIGVREKLFF
TRBV6-1,once,NA,TRBJ1-3,TGTGCCAGCAGCTCCGGACAGAAGACTAACACCATATATTTT,CASSSGQKTNTIYF
TRBV24-1,NA,TRBD2,TRBJ2-3,TGTGCCACCAGTGATCCGGGGGGGGCCGGCCCCACAGATACGCAGTATTTT,CATSDPGGAGPTDTQYF
TRBV7-2,NA,NA,TRBJ1-1,TGTGCCAGCAGCTTAGGACCGACGGGTGAAGCTTTCTTT,CASSLGPTGEAFF
TRBV4-1,medium-sized,NA,TRBJ2-7,TGCGCCAGCAGCCAAGATTACAGGACCTACGAGCAGTACTTC,CASSQDYRTYEQYF
TRBV4-2,NA,TRBD2,TRBJ2-3,TGTGCCAGCAGCCAAGAAGCGGGGGGTCGTGGAGATACGCAGTATTTT,CASSQEAGGRGDTQYF
TRBV6-5,NA,NA,TRBJ1-2,TGTGCCAGCAGTTACTCCCGGGGGGCGCGCGGCTATGGCTACACCTTC,CASSYSRGARGYGYTF
TRBV6-1,few,NA,TRBJ1-2,TGTGCCAGCAGTGAAACTATAGGGCCTAACTATGGCTACACCTTC,CASSETIGPNYGYTF
TRBV28,NA,NA,TRBJ1-1,TGTGCCAGCAGACCAAACACTGAAGCTTTCTTT,CASRPNTEAFF
TRBV6-5,NA,NA,TRBJ1-4,TGTGCCAGCAGTTTCAGTGGTTTTTTTGAAAAACTGTTTTTT,CASSFSGFFEKLFF
TRBV25-1,NA,TRBD1,TRBJ1-1,TGTGCCAGCAGTCCTTTGGACAGGGAGGGAGGCACTGAAGCTTTCTTT,CASSPLDREGGTEAFF
TRBV19,NA,NA,TRBJ1-2,TGTGCCAGTAGTATATCGGGGTTCAACTATGGCTACACCTTC,CASSISGFNYGYTF
TRBV19,NA,TRBD1,TRBJ2-2,TGTGCCAGTAGTGCACCCGGGACAGCTAACACCGGGGAGCTGTTTTTT,CASSAPGTANTGELFF
TRBV6-5,NA,NA,TRBJ2-7,TGTGCCAGCAGTTACTCGCGGGGTTCCGAGCAGTACTTC,CASSYSRGSEQYF
TRBV27,NA,NA,TRBJ2-7,TGTGCCAGCAGTTTTCTACAGGGCGACGAGCAGTACTTC,CASSFLQGDEQYF
TRBV6-5,NA,TRBD1,TRBJ1-1,TGTGCCAGCAGCAGGACAGGGTTCGACCACACTGAAGCTTTCTTT,CASSRTGFDHTEAFF
TRBV4-2,NA,NA,TRBJ1-1,TGTGCCAGCAGCCTTCTGGTGGACAACACTGAAGCTTTCTTT,CASSLLVDNTEAFF
TRBV24-1,NA,NA,TRBJ1-2,TGTGCCACCAGTGATGACGCGACCGATGGCTACACCTTC,CATSDDATDGYTF
TRBV5-1,NA,NA,TRBJ2-5,TGCGCCAGCAGCACGGACTCGCGAGAGACCCAGTACTTC,CASSTDSRETQYF
TRBV7-8,NA,NA,TRBJ2-2,TGTGCCAGTCGGACAGACAACACCGGGGAGCTGTTTTTT,CASRTDNTGELFF
TRBV5-4,NA,TRBD1,TRBJ1-4,TGTGCCAGCAGCATGGAAAACAGGGGAGGGAGTGAAAAACTGTTTTTT,CASSMENRGGSEKLFF
TRBV28,NA,NA,TRBJ2-2,TGTGCCAGCAGTTTATCCTCAGGGGGGAAGACCGGGGAGCTGTTTTTT,CASSLSSGGKTGELFF
TRBV4-1,NA,TRBD1,TRBJ1-6,TGCGCCAGCAGCCACGGACAGGGGGGGCTTATGGCCCTCCACTTT,CASSHGQGGLMALHF
TRBV9,NA,NA,TRBJ2-2,TGTGCCAGCAGCGCCCAGGGGAGCCGAGCCGGGGAGCTGTTTTTT,CASSAQGSRAGELFF
TRBV28,NA,NA,TRBJ1-6,TGTGCCAGCAGTTTACCTGGTTCACCCCTCCACTTT,CASSLPGSPLHF
TRBV2,NA,NA,TRBJ1-5,TGTGCCAGCAGTGAAGGCCGGGATCAGCCCCAGCATTTT,CASSEGRDQPQHF
TRBV29-1,once,TRBD1,TRBJ1-1,TGCAGCGGGGACAGGGTGAACACTGAAGCTTTCTTT,CSGDRVNTEAFF
TRBV19,NA,TRBD2,TRBJ2-5,TGTGCCAGTAGTATTAGGGTAAGGAGACTAGCGGACGAGACCCAGTACTTC,CASSIRVRRLADETQYF
TRBV28,few,NA,TRBJ1-5,TGTGCCAGCAGGACTCAGGGTACCAATCAGCCCCAGCATTTT,CASRTQGTNQPQHF
TRBV11-2,NA,NA,TRBJ2-2,TGTGCCAGCAGCTTAGGTACAGGGAGCACCGGGGAGCTGTTTTTT,CASSLGTGSTGELFF
TRBV6-1,NA,TRBD1,TRBJ1-3,TGTGCCAGCAGTGCCCGGCGGACAGGGACTGGAAACACCATATATTTT,CASSARRTGTGNTIYF
TRBV19,NA,TRBD1,TRBJ1-6,TGTGCCAGGGAGGGACAGGGGGGATCTGGATATAATTCACCCCTCCACTTT,CAREGQGGSGYNSPLHF
TRBV6-5,NA,NA,TRBJ1-1,TGTGCCACCCAGGGGTCGGGCACTGAAGCTTTCTTT,CATQGSGTEAFF
TRBV5-1,NA,TRBD1,TRBJ2-3,TGCGCCAGCAGCCCCGAGGGGGCCGCCCGAGAGGATACGCAGTATTTT,CASSPEGAAREDTQYF
TRBV28,NA,NA,TRBJ1-2,TGTGCCAGCTATAAGTTCGTTGGCTATGGCTACACCTTC,CASYKFVGYGYTF
TRBV4-1,NA,TRBD1,TRBJ1-5,TGCGCCAGCAGCCAAGAGGGACAGGGGGCTGTTCAGCCCCAGCATTTT,CASSQEGQGAVQPQHF
TRBV7-2,NA,TRBD1,TRBJ2-1,TGTGCCAGCAGCTTACGGGGACAGGGGAACAATGAGCAGTTCTTC,CASSLRGQGNNEQFF
TRBV5-1,NA,TRBD1,TRBJ1-4,TGCGCCAGCAGGCCGACAGGGGGCGGGAGCACTAATGAAAAACTGTTTTTT,CASRPTGGGSTNEKLFF
TRBV18,NA,NA,TRBJ2-7,TGTGCCAGCTCCCCTATCACAAGCGAGCAGTACTTC,CASSPITSEQYF
TRBV7-2,NA,NA,TRBJ2-3,TGTGCCAGCAGCTCTTATACCGGGGCAGATACGCAGTATTTT,CASSSYTGADTQYF
TRBV24-1,NA,TRBD2,TRBJ2-3,TGTGCCACCAGTTTAGCGGGGATAGGGGGTACGCAGTATTTT,CATSLAGIGGTQYF
TRBV19,NA,TRBD2,TRBJ2-3,TGTGCCAGTAGTATCTCCCCCGGCGGGGGGGCGACAGATACGCAGTATTTT,CASSISPGGGATDTQYF
TRBV4-1,NA,TRBD1,TRBJ2-3,TGCGCCAGCAGCCCCGGGACAGGGTTATTGGGTACGCAGTATTTT,CASSPGTGLLGTQYF